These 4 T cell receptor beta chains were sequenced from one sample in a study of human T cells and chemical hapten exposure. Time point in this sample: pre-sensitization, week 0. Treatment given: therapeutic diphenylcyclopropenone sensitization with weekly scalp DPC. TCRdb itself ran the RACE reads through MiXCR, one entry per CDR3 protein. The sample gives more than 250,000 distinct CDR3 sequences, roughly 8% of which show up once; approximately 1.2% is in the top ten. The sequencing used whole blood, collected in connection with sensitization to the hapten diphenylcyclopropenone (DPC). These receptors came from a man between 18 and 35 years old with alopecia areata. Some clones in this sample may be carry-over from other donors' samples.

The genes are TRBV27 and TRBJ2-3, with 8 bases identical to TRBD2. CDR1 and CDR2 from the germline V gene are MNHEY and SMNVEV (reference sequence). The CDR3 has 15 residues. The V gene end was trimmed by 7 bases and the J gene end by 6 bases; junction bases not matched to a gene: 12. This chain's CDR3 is CASNFGGGRPDTQYF. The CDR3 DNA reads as TGTGCCAGCAACTTCGGCGGGGGGCGTCCTGATACGCAGTATTTT.

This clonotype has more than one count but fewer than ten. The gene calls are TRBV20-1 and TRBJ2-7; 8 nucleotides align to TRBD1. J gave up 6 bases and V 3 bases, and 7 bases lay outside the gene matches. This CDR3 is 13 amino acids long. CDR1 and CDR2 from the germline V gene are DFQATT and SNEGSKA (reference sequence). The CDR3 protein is CSARTRTGLEQYV. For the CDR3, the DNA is TGCAGTGCTAGGACGAGGACAGGGCTCGAGCAGTACGTC.

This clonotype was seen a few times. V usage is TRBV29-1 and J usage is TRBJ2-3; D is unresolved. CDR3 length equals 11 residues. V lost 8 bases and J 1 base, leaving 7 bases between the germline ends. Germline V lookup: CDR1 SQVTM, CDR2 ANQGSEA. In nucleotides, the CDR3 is TGCAGCTGCACAGGCACAGATACGCAGTATTTT. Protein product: CSCTGTDTQYF.

The CDR3 region has the DNA TGTGCCAGCAGTCGGGACAGTGCCTCTGGAAACACCATATATTTT. Amino acids: CASSRDSASGNTIYF. The gene calls are TRBV6-2 or TRBV6-3 and TRBJ1-3; 7 bases agree with TRBD1. Germline lookup yields CDR1 MNHEY and CDR2 SVGEGT. The CDR3 contains 15 residues. Losses at the gene ends were 5 bases for V and 0 bases for J; bases not matched to a gene: 4.